These 28 T cell receptor beta chains originate from one sample sequenced in a study of cytomegalovirus exposure and HLA in healthy donors. The PCR used 60 Vbeta and 13 Jbeta primers. Sequencing used immunoSEQ multiplex PCR; TCRdb keeps in-frame clones, though not all of them. This table holds 75,000 or so clones, 65% to 80% found once. The source material was PBMCs. The origin of the receptors is a man aged 35 to 55 in good health and CMV-seropositive.

This clone occurred once. The chain couples TRBV28 to TRBJ2-3, with 10 bases lining up with TRBD1. CDR3 length: 16 residues. Germline-derived CDR1 and CDR2 are MDHEN and SYDVKM. V trimming: 8 bases; J trimming: 5 bases; junction bases outside the gene matches: 13. Written as DNA, the CDR3 is TGTGCCAGCTCCTCCCCTCAGACAGGGGGCATAGATACGCAGTATTTT. Its translation: CASSSPQTGGIDTQYF.

In its sample, this clone was seen a few times. This chain uses TRBV11-2 with TRBJ2-2; no definite D call. Trimming cost V 1 base and J 6 bases, with 9 bases left between them. The CDR3 runs 14 residues. Germline loops: CDR1 SGHAT, CDR2 FQNNGV. The CDR3 here is CASSLVAEAGELFF. CDR3 in DNA: TGTGCCAGCAGCTTAGTGGCAGAAGCCGGGGAGCTGTTTTTT.

The rearrangement uses TRBV6-6 and TRBJ1-5; 7 nucleotides align to TRBD1. CDR3 length: 15 residues. Germline CDR1 reads MNHNY; CDR2 reads SVGAGI (reference sequence). The V segment lost 8 bases and the J segment 0 bases; nucleotides outside the gene matches: 7. CDR3 sequence: CASLDRSYSNQPQHF. The CDR3 DNA reads TGTGCCAGCCTGGACAGGAGTTATAGCAATCAGCCCCAGCATTTT.

This clone has just a few counts. This chain joins TRBV7-6 and TRBJ1-3; possibly TRBD1 for D (6 bases). This CDR3 has 15 amino acids. The germline gives CDR1 SGHVS, CDR2 FNYEAQ. V lost 5 bases to trimming and J lost 4 bases, with 15 bases between them. The CDR3 nucleotides are TGTGCCAGCAGCGCAAGGACAGTGTTGGGAAACACCATATATTTT. It encodes CASSARTVLGNTIYF.

In this sample, this clone turned up a few times. The rearrangement joins TRBV30 to TRBJ1-1; D unclear. V was trimmed by 1 base and J by 7 bases, leaving 7 bases between them. Germline V CDR1 and CDR2: GTSNPN, SVGIG (reference sequence). This CDR3 contains 11 residues. CDR3: CAWSDEYEAFF. CDR3 DNA sequence: TGTGCCTGGAGTGACGAGTATGAAGCTTTCTTT. The complete variable domain, with remaining parts taken from reference TRBV30 and TRBJ1-1, reads SQTIHQWPATLVQPVGSPLSLECTVEGTSNPNLYWYRQAAGRGLQLLFYSVGIGQISSEVPQNLSASRPQDRQFILSSKKLLLSDSGFYLCAWSDEYEAFFGQGTRLTVV.

This rearrangement joins TRBV27 to TRBJ1-2; TRBD1 matches 7 bases. The J segment lost 6 bases and the V segment lost 2 bases, leaving 3 bases of the junction unmatched. The CDR3 is 13 residues long. CDR1 and CDR2 from the germline V gene are MNHEY and SMNVEV (reference sequence). CDR3 bases: TGTGCCAGCAGTTTAACCGACAGGGATGGCTACACCTTC. Translation: CASSLTDRDGYTF.

The genes are TRBV6-6 and TRBJ2-1; TRBD2 matches 8 bases. The V and J ends lost 8 bases and 6 bases, in that order; junction bases with no gene match: 9. The germline CDR1 and CDR2 sequences are MNHNY and SVGAGI (reference sequence). The CDR3 is made up of 14 amino acids. In DNA form, the CDR3 reads TGTGCCAGCCGACCACCCGGGACTAGCAATGAGCAGTTCTTC. Residues: CASRPPGTSNEQFF.

The V gene is TRBV19, the J gene TRBJ1-3; 7 nucleotides line up with TRBD1. Unmatched junction bases numbered 10, after V lost 6 bases and J lost 2 bases. There are 16 residues in the CDR3. Germline V gene data show CDR1 as LNHDA and CDR2 as SQIVND (reference sequence). CDR3 nucleotides: TGTGCCAGTAGCCAAGGGGGCAGGAGAGCTGGAAACACCATATATTTT. It specifies CASSQGGRRAGNTIYF. The whole variable domain, remainder taken from reference TRBV19 and TRBJ1-3, is DGGITQSPKYLFRKEGQNVTLSCEQNLNHDAMYWYRQDPGQGLRLIYYSQIVNDFQKGDIAEGYSVSREKKESFPLTVTSAQKNPTAFYLCASSQGGRRAGNTIYFGEGSWLTVV.

This chain joins TRBV30 and TRBJ2-2; no clear D gene. The CDR3 has 12 residues. From germline, CDR1 is GTSNPN and CDR2 SVGIG (reference sequence). Trimming stripped 0 bases from V and 8 bases from J, with 7 bases between. CDR3 DNA sequence: TGTGCCTGGAGTGTGCAGTGGGGGGAGCTGTTTTTT. Residues: CAWSVQWGELFF.

About this clone: The conserved phenylalanine or tryptophan normally closing the CDR3 is absent here, so this likely arose from a read error. This chain connects TRBV2 to TRBJ1-1, with D perhaps TRBD1 (5 bases). The CDR3 is 15 amino acids. V lost 7 bases and J lost 1, with 16 bases in between. The germline gives CDR1 SNHLY, CDR2 FYNNEI. Here the CDR3 reads CASTTRPGPNTEAFL. CDR3 DNA: TGTGCCAGCACAACAAGACCAGGGCCGAACACTGAAGCTTTCCTT.

There are a few counts of this clone. The V call is TRBV6-4, the J call TRBJ2-3; 8 bases match TRBD2. Germline loops: CDR1 MRHNA, CDR2 SNTAGT. The CDR3 consists of 15 residues. V gave up 4 bases and J gave up 6 bases; unmatched junction bases: 9. CDR3 coding DNA: TGTGCCAGCAGTGCTTCAGCGGGGGCGTCGGATACGCAGTATTTT. Its protein product is CASSASAGASDTQYF.

This clone turned up a few times. CDR3 nucleotides: TGTGCCAGCAGCCGGACAGGTCCCGGGGAGCTGTTTTTT. Residues: CASSRTGPGELFF. The chain couples TRBV5-5 to TRBJ2-2, with 7 bases aligning to TRBD1. The ends lost 4 bases at V and 6 bases at J; junction bases unmatched: 3. The CDR3 extends over 13 amino acids. Germline lookup yields CDR1 SGHKS and CDR2 YYEKEE (reference sequence).

The rearrangement links TRBV2 to TRBJ1-2; 7 bases map to TRBD1. The CDR3 consists of 13 residues. With 4 bases clipped from V and 1 base from J, the junction kept 0 bases outside the gene matches. Germline assignment: CDR1 SNHLY and CDR2 FYNNEI. DNA of the CDR3: TGTGCCAGCAGTGGACAGGGTAACTATGGCTACACCTTC. As protein: CASSGQGNYGYTF.

This chain uses TRBV19 with TRBJ1-5; 7 nucleotides align to TRBD1. Trimming cost V 0 bases and J 5 bases; bases outside gene matches: 4. This CDR3 has 15 residues. Germline assignment: CDR1 LNHDA and CDR2 SQIVND (reference sequence). CDR3 amino acids: CASSIEGTEYQPQHF. CDR3 nucleotides: TGTGCCAGTAGTATAGAGGGGACAGAATATCAGCCCCAGCATTTT.

This clone came up once. The V and J genes are TRBV2 and TRBJ2-5, with D tentatively TRBD2 (6 bases). The CDR3 spans 12 residues. The germline V gene encodes CDR1 SNHLY and CDR2 FYNNEI. The V gene lost 8 bases and the J gene lost 4 bases, with 11 bases spanning the gap. The CDR3 DNA sequence: TGTGCCAGCCTCCGGGGAGGAGAGACCCAGTACTTC. Its translation: CASLRGGETQYF.

This sequence joins TRBV25-1 and TRBJ1-2; D possibly corresponds to TRBD1 (5 bases). V was clipped by 3 bases and J by 7 bases, with 9 bases between them. Germline values: CDR1 MGHDK, CDR2 SYGVNS. The CDR3 sequence is 12 residues long. The CDR3 DNA sequence: TGTGCCAGCAGTGACAAAGGGGCTGGCTACACCTTC. Protein sequence: CASSDKGAGYTF.

The chain is built from TRBV2 and TRBJ1-1, with a tentative D call TRBD1 (6 bases). The V end lost 4 bases, the J end lost 2 bases, and 11 bases lay between the germline ends. The CDR3 is made up of 14 amino acids. Per germline, CDR1 SNHLY and CDR2 FYNNEI. The CDR3 is CASSVDRTNTEAFF. As DNA, the CDR3 is TGTGCCAGCAGTGTCGACAGGACCAACACTGAAGCTTTCTTT.

The genes are TRBV2 and TRBJ2-5; TRBD2 matches 12 bases. V dropped 6 bases and J dropped 4; count of bases not matched to a gene: 9. Germline CDR1 and CDR2: SNHLY and FYNNEI. The CDR3 consists of 16 residues. The CDR3 loop is CASSPLAGGPGETQYF. In nucleotides, the CDR3 is TGTGCCAGCAGCCCGCTAGCGGGGGGGCCGGGAGAGACCCAGTACTTC.

This clone showed up just a few times. V and J are TRBV7-9 and TRBJ2-1; tentative D call: TRBD1 (5 bases). The germline V and J ends were trimmed by 5 bases and 0 bases, with 14 bases remaining between them. The CDR3 contains 16 residues. Looked up from germline, CDR1 is SEHNR and CDR2 is FQNEAQ (reference sequence). CDR3 DNA sequence: TGTGCCAGCAGCCACAGGCTACCGCGCTCCTACAATGAGCAGTTCTTC. It yields the protein CASSHRLPRSYNEQFF.

The chain is built from TRBV12-5 and TRBJ1-3; perhaps TRBD1 as D (6 bases). Trimming removed 1 base from V and 9 bases from J, with 10 bases in between. The germline V gene encodes CDR1 LGHNT and CDR2 FRNRAP. The CDR3 length is 13 residues. Here the CDR3 DNA reads TGTGCTAGTGGTTTGGCAACAGGGACCACCATATATTTT. This codes for CASGLATGTTIYF.

This clone was detected only a few times. The CDR3 DNA follows: TGTGCCAGCAGCTCCACCACGGATTCACCCCTCCACTTT. Translated: CASSSTTDSPLHF. The rearrangement joins TRBV11-3 to TRBJ1-6; D gene uncertain. Germline values: CDR1 SGHNT, CDR2 YENEEA. CDR3 length equals 13 residues. The V and J ends lost 4 bases and 8 bases respectively, with 9 bases between them.

This clone was recorded once. The chain uses TRBV6-5 and TRBJ2-7, with D perhaps TRBD1 (8 bases). Trimming shortened V by 5 bases and J by 2 bases, and 16 bases separated the two germline ends. Looked up from germline, CDR1 is MNHEY and CDR2 is SVGAGI. The CDR3 sequence is 15 residues long. The chain's CDR3 is CASSTTGGDAYEQYF. The CDR3 DNA follows: TGTGCCAGCAGTACCACAGGGGGGGATGCCTACGAGCAGTACTTC.

Only a few counts were recorded for this clone. The chain recombines TRBV4-2 with TRBJ1-1, with D unresolved. This CDR3 region has 15 residues. Trimming took 5 bases from V and 0 from J, leaving 13 bases between them. Germline loops: CDR1 LGHNA, CDR2 YNFKEQ. As DNA, the CDR3 is TGTGCCAGCAGCGTGGGAGAGTCCATGAACACTGAAGCTTTCTTT. Residues: CASSVGESMNTEAFF.

About this clone: The same CDR3 also results from other DNA sequences found in this sample. The chain is built from TRBV7-8 and TRBJ1-3; D is perhaps TRBD1 (6 bases). Trimming took 5 bases from V and 4 from J, leaving 9 bases between them. The germline V gene encodes CDR1 SGHVS and CDR2 FQNEAQ. The CDR3 runs to 13 residues. CDR3 sequence (DNA): TGTGCCAGCAGCGCTGGACAGGGAAACACCATATATTTT. Translation: CASSAGQGNTIYF.

V gene TRBV5-8 combines with J gene TRBJ1-5, with a weak D call TRBD1 (6 bases). Germline V gene sequence: CDR1 SGHTS, CDR2 YDEGEE. Trimming took 4 bases from V and 0 from J, leaving 11 bases between them. The CDR3 is made up of 15 amino acids. DNA of the CDR3: TGTGCCAGCAGCCTCGGACAGAATAGCAATCAGCCCCAGCATTTT. Amino acids: CASSLGQNSNQPQHF.

V is TRBV30 and J is TRBJ2-2, with 7 positions matching TRBD1. The CDR3 is 14 residues long. Germline CDR1 GTSNPN, CDR2 SVGIG (reference sequence). V lost 5 bases, J lost 0 bases, and 3 bases stayed unmatched. This CDR3 is CAWDRVSNTGELFF. The CDR3 bases are TGTGCCTGGGACAGGGTCTCGAACACCGGGGAGCTGTTTTTT.

The rearrangement uses TRBV5-1 and TRBJ2-7, with TRBD1 matching 8 bases. This CDR3 has 15 amino acids. The junction had 12 bases not matched to a gene; V was cut back by 4 bases and J by 6 bases. Per the germline V gene, CDR1 is SGHRS and CDR2 is YFSETQ. CDR3 sequence reads: CASSPGSQGDTEQYF. The DNA of the CDR3 is TGCGCCAGCAGCCCCGGTTCACAGGGGGATACCGAGCAGTACTTC.

This chain joins TRBV5-4 and TRBJ2-2; 15 nucleotides align to TRBD2. The junction had 6 bases not matched to a gene; V was cut back by 4 bases and J by 5 bases. Germline-derived CDR1 and CDR2 are SGHNT and YYREEE (reference sequence). This CDR3 contains 17 residues. This chain's CDR3 is CASSTGLAGGPTGELFF. CDR3 DNA: TGTGCCAGCAGCACCGGACTAGCGGGGGGGCCTACCGGGGAGCTGTTTTTT.